Listed here is a single T cell receptor beta chain. Its antigen is still unknown. The protocol was immunoSEQ multiplex PCR, while the TCRdb copy is restricted to in-frame clones and leaves out a portion. The table includes 50,000 to 65,000 clones, around 94% detected once. The sample is drawn from a study of human versus mouse CDR3 diversity and MHC coevolution. Overall study context: Reportedly, immunoSEQ detects one in 200,000 T cells with minimized PCR bias. Valid reads per sample ranged from roughly 5.5 x 10^6 to 1.7 x 10^7. General study results and limits: Among all groups, most of the three human donors showed least clonal inequality. Human T cells underwent selection on several different MHC II alleles.

V lost 3 bases, J lost 1 base, and 25 bases lay in between. This CDR3 comprises 19 residues. Per the germline V gene, CDR1 is GTSNPN and CDR2 is SVGIG (reference sequence). The chain uses TRBV30 and TRBJ1-3; D might be TRBD1 (5 bases). The sample comprised naive CD4+ T cells from blood. The subset is: CD45RO-negative CD62L-positive naive CD4 T cells. The receptor comes from a person in their sixties in good health. CDR3 protein: CAWSSYGGDQRGSGNTIYF. In nucleotides, the CDR3 is TGTGCCTGGAGCAGCTATGGCGGGGACCAAAGGGGTTCTGGAAACACCATATATTTT. Using reference TRBV30 and TRBJ1-3 for the parts outside the CDR3, the full variable domain is SQTIHQWPATLVQPVGSPLSLECTVEGTSNPNLYWYRQAAGRGLQLLFYSVGIGQISSEVPQNLSASRPQDRQFILSSKKLLLSDSGFYLCAWSSYGGDQRGSGNTIYFGEGSWLTVV.